Detailed here is one TCR beta chain. Its antigen is unidentified. Data came from immunoSEQ multiplex PCR; TCRdb stores just in-frame clones and leaves some out. The sample has about 200,000 clones, 72% seen once. This CDR3 contains 13 residues. In germline, CDR1 is SGHNT, CDR2 YYREEE (reference sequence). Trimming took off 4 bases at V and 6 bases at J, with 10 bases between the two ends. This sample is drawn from a study of cytotoxic CD8 clonotypes in ibrutinib-treated CLL. The wider study: The patients comprised approximately eleven relapsed/refractory and approximately 16 treatment-naive cases, about 18 IGHV unmutated. Study-level findings and limits: Investigators sampled sustained-remission and progressing patients at differing times. On treatment, the uncommon public clonotypes contracted or remained stable.

The rearrangement joins TRBV5-4 to TRBJ2-2; D is uncertain. Sequences were derived from PBMCs, sampled after 24 months of ibrutinib treatment. This receptor was taken from a human donor with chronic lymphocytic leukemia. This CDR3 is CASSPDSSGELFF. CDR3 nucleotides: TGTGCCAGCAGCCCCGATTCGTCCGGGGAGCTGTTTTTT.